This is a list of T cell receptor beta chains from one sample in a study of spatial heterogeneity in lung cancer. TCRdb reanalysed the 5' RACE reads using MiXCR and keeps one entry per CDR3 protein. The table lists tens of thousands of distinct CDR3 sequences, about an eighth of them singletons. This sample comprised PBMCs, obtained at surgery. These receptors came from a male donor with early-stage non-small cell lung cancer. CDR3s include the opening cysteine and the closing phenylalanine or tryptophan. A D gene is named only where the DNA matches it firmly. Size tells how often a clone was seen (once, few, many) or the class of an expanded clone, and some rows leave it out.

size,J,D,V,CDR3,DNA
once,TRBJ2-3,TRBD2,TRBV20-1,CSAYFLAGGGDTQYF,TGCAGTGCTTATTTCCTAGCGGGAGGGGGAGATACGCAGTATTTT
many,TRBJ2-7,TRBD1,TRBV10-3,CAITGTGGYEQYF,TGTGCCATCACTGGGACAGGCGGATACGAGCAGTACTTC
.,TRBJ1-1,.,TRBV5-5,CASSLDIGGAEEAFF,TGTGCCAGCAGCTTGGATATTGGGGGCGCAGAGGAAGCTTTCTTT
many,TRBJ2-7,TRBD2,TRBV29-1,CSVELATGPYEQYF,TGCAGCGTGGAACTAGCGACCGGCCCCTACGAGCAGTACTTC
few,TRBJ2-7,.,TRBV5-1,CASSFAGDSYEQYF,TGCGCCAGCAGCTTCGCGGGCGATTCCTACGAGCAGTACTTC
.,TRBJ2-7,.,TRBV20-1,CSARPPSDSYEQYF,TGCAGTGCTAGACCCCCTAGCGACTCCTACGAGCAGTACTTC
.,TRBJ2-1,.,TRBV10-2,CASSEGGVSSYNEQFF,TGCGCCAGCAGTGAGGGCGGGGTGAGCTCCTACAATGAGCAGTTCTTC
once,TRBJ1-5,.,TRBV2,CASGLADWSDTQHF,TGTGCCAGCGGACTAGCGGACTGGTCAGATACGCAGCATTTT
.,TRBJ2-2,.,TRBV25-1,CASSEGPNTGELFF,TGTGCCAGCAGTGAAGGCCCGAACACCGGGGAGCTGTTTTTT
.,TRBJ1-2,.,TRBV24-1,CATLSLNYTF,TGTGCCACTCTTTCCCTAAACTACACCTTC
many,TRBJ1-2,.,TRBV28,CASTGSPLNYGYTF,TGTGCCAGCACCGGGTCACCTCTGAACTATGGCTACACCTTC
.,TRBJ1-5,.,TRBV20-1,CSARGNQPQHF,TGCAGTGCTAGGGGCAATCAGCCCCAGCATTTT
few,TRBJ2-7,TRBD1,TRBV27,CASSSNTGESFDEQYF,TGTGCCAGCAGTTCAAATACAGGGGAAAGCTTCGACGAGCAGTACTTC
few,TRBJ2-1,.,TRBV9,CASSVVNNEQFF,TGTGCCAGCAGCGTAGTGAACAATGAGCAGTTCTTC
.,TRBJ2-1,TRBD2,TRBV2,CASSESLAEIYNEQFF,TGTGCCAGCAGTGAAAGTCTAGCGGAAATTTACAATGAGCAGTTCTTC
many,TRBJ2-3,.,TRBV10-3,CAISAGDTQYF,TGTGCCATCAGTGCGGGGGATACGCAGTATTTT
many,TRBJ1-4,.,TRBV15,CATSTTGTATNEKLFF,TGTGCCACCAGCACAACCGGGACTGCAACTAATGAAAAACTGTTTTTT
few,TRBJ2-1,.,TRBV7-2,CASSPAGSNYNEQFF,TGTGCCAGCAGCCCCGCCGGGTCTAACTACAATGAGCAGTTCTTC
.,TRBJ2-2,TRBD2,TRBV7-3,CASSLAGVRTGELFF,TGTGCCAGCAGCTTAGCGGGAGTAAGGACCGGGGAGCTGTTTTTT
few,TRBJ2-2,.,TRBV6-5,CASGRTPNTGELFF,TGTGCCAGCGGTAGGACCCCCAACACCGGGGAGCTGTTTTTT
many,TRBJ2-2,.,TRBV20-1,CSASKQNTGELFF,TGCAGTGCTAGTAAACAGAACACCGGGGAGCTGTTTTTT
many,TRBJ2-5,TRBD1,TRBV12-3/TRBV12-4,CASSSTGEETQYF,TGTGCCAGCAGTTCGACAGGGGAAGAGACCCAGTACTTC
.,TRBJ2-7,.,TRBV4-1,CASGQGFGTYNEQYF,TGCGCCAGCGGTCAGGGGTTCGGGACCTACAATGAGCAGTACTTC
many,TRBJ2-7,.,TRBV9,CASSPDSYYEQYF,TGTGCCAGCAGCCCGGACAGCTACTACGAGCAGTACTTC
many,TRBJ2-7,.,TRBV9,CASSVDDGAWEQYF,TGTGCCAGCAGCGTAGATGACGGGGCGTGGGAGCAGTACTTC
many,TRBJ2-7,.,TRBV5-6,CASSFQANNEQYF,TGTGCCAGCAGCTTTCAGGCCAATAACGAGCAGTACTTC
.,TRBJ2-7,.,TRBV30,CAWSAAYEQYF,TGTGCCTGGAGTGCGGCATACGAGCAGTACTTC
many,TRBJ2-1,.,TRBV10-1,CASSEGSGTYGDEQFF,TGCGCCAGCAGTGAAGGTTCTGGGACATATGGAGATGAGCAGTTCTTC
many,TRBJ2-3,TRBD2,TRBV19,CASTTPLAGARMTQYF,TGTGCCAGTACCACGCCGTTAGCGGGAGCCCGCATGACGCAGTATTTT
few,TRBJ2-3,TRBD2,TRBV6-6,CASSYSLAVDTQYF,TGTGCCAGCAGTTACTCGCTAGCGGTAGATACGCAGTATTTT
many,TRBJ1-1,.,TRBV9,CASSSQQVNTEAFF,TGTGCCAGCAGCTCCCAACAGGTGAACACTGAAGCTTTCTTT
few,TRBJ2-3,TRBD1,TRBV29-1,CSADRDTQYF,TGCAGCGCGGACAGGGATACGCAGTATTTT
few,TRBJ2-3,.,TRBV25-1,CASSELGREVDTQYF,TGTGCCAGCAGTGAATTGGGCAGGGAAGTAGATACGCAGTATTTT
few,TRBJ1-5,TRBD1,TRBV7-2,CASSLSLGTDSNQPQHF,TGTGCCAGCAGCTTATCACTCGGGACAGATAGCAATCAGCCCCAGCATTTT
.,TRBJ1-2,.,TRBV5-6,CASSFSHASGGYTF,TGTGCCAGCAGCTTTTCTCACGCCAGTGGTGGCTACACCTTC
few,TRBJ2-7,.,TRBV3-1,CASSGRDREQYF,TGTGCCAGCAGCGGCCGGGACCGAGAGCAGTACTTC
.,TRBJ1-1,.,TRBV5-1,CASTSTEQGNTEAFF,TGCGCCAGCACCTCCACGGAACAGGGGAACACTGAAGCTTTCTTT
many,TRBJ1-1,.,TRBV27,CASSLGGESAIF,TGTGCCAGCAGTTTAGGCGGGGAATCGGCGATCTTT
many,TRBJ2-4,.,TRBV20-1,CSARDPGKNIQYF,TGCAGTGCTAGAGACCCGGGAAAAAACATTCAGTACTTC
few,TRBJ1-2,.,TRBV7-2,CASSIAGTLNYGYTF,TGTGCCAGCAGCATAGCCGGGACCCTTAACTATGGCTACACCTTC
.,TRBJ2-1,TRBD2,TRBV7-2,CASRLAGAYNEQFF,TGTGCCAGCAGACTAGCGGGGGCGTACAATGAGCAGTTCTTC